The source of this T cell receptor beta chain is a study of CD8+CD57+ T cells in acquired aplastic anemia. Germline V lookup: CDR1 SGHNT, CDR2 YENEEA. After removal of 5 bases from V and 3 bases from J, the junction contained 8 bases not matched to a gene. The CDR3 is made up of 17 amino acids. General study points: A set of twenty-nine CD8+ CDR3 sequences was shared between patients and controls, and these sequences appeared highly expressed in patients.

CDR3 and TCR beta VDJ profiling relied on genomic DNA as the template. TCRdb called the reads again in MiXCR, with one record for every CDR3 protein. The table includes around 180,000 distinct CDR3 sequences, 55% to 70% detected once. This clonotype occurred many times. The target antigen is unknown. This rearrangement joins TRBV11-3 to TRBJ2-1, with 12 bases fitting TRBD2. This receptor was taken from a human donor in good health. Sequencing input: sorted CD4+, CD8+, or CD8+CD57+ T cells (not recorded which) from PBMCs. This chain's CDR3 is CASSPRLAGEFYNEQFF. The CDR3 bases are TGTGCCAGCAGCCCGCGACTAGCGGGGGAGTTCTACAATGAGCAGTTCTTC.